The subject of this entry is one TCR beta chain. It lacks a known antigen. The sample holds no much larger clone one base away, and base qualities are not on file. This sample stems from a study of blood T cell repertoires in COVID-19 (dated by TCRdb to between 2020 and 2021). Describing the broader study: Samples from collaborators originated in the United States, Italy and Spain and spanned both the acute and convalescent phases of COVID-19. The material from the prospective study consisted of cDNA or gDNA derived from T cells, B-cell-depleted T cells, or PBMCs. The dataset comprised deeply sampled blood TCRbeta repertoires from subjects exposed to, actively infected with, or recovered from COVID-19. Sample metadata almost always included a de-identified subject ID, COVID-19 status, age in years and sex. The repertoires were released in a freely available public database intended as a resource for research on the immune response to SARS-CoV-2. Where HLA class I and class II types were available, the types were taken from metadata supplied by the sample provider, not from assay-based typing. The samples were drawn from two sources: the first 160 participants of the ongoing ImmuneRACE study, and 1,254 subjects contributed by 6 global collaborators. The study at large found these results: How much clinical and demographic metadata was included differed by source and by participant, and the metadata was provided uncurated.

The germline V gene supplies CDR1 SGHTS and CDR2 YDEGEE. V sheds 4 bases and J sheds 0 bases, leaving 8 bases between their ends. CDR3 length: 13 amino acids, cysteine to phenylalanine. The DNA shown is the 39-base CDR3, in frame from base 1. The immunoSEQ Assay, a bias-controlled multiplex PCR, was used to amplify TCRbeta CDR3 regions from genomic DNA. The authors processed their data as follows. Within the assay, amplification of reference gene primers was used to estimate how many nucleated cells each sample contained. To quantify the absolute abundance of each unique TCRbeta CDR3 rearrangement, sequence reads were collapsed and filtered. Productive Simpson clonality was computed per sample as the square root of Simpson's diversity index over productive rearrangements. Not all clones reach the TCRdb copy of this immuneACCESS table, which keeps in-frame sequences only. Checked studies attribute under half of the gap to unresolved V genes and leave the rest unexplained. D and trimming were read from the DNA, whereas the V and J calls and clone size are those reported in that table. Present in this sample are 130,000 to 150,000 clones, around 78% of which were seen just once. The ten largest clones add up to less than 2.5% of the sample.

Each collaborating institution followed its own protocols to collect whole blood in K2EDTA tubes. For TCRbeta analysis, collaborator samples were shipped as frozen whole blood, as isolated PBMCs, or as DNA extracted from either sample type. This TCR was sampled from a woman aged 55-69 years with acute or convalescent COVID-19. The chain employs TRBV5-8 and TRBJ2-7; a tentative D call is TRBD2 (7 bases match). The specimen sequenced was peripheral blood. The DNA reads as follows: TGTGCCAGCAGCCGGGGGGCCTCCTACGAGCAGTACTTC. Its translation is CASSRGASYEQYF.